One T cell receptor beta chain is described in this entry. Its antigen is unidentified. The protocol was immunoSEQ multiplex PCR, while the TCRdb copy is restricted to in-frame clones and leaves out a portion. The sample records around 140,000 clones, just under 95% being singletons. The data were taken from a study of T cell responses to AZD1222 COVID-19 vaccine. Findings and limits, study-wide: Most donors were white British, females outnumbered males, and clonal diversity was possibly underestimated. Spike-specific TCR breadth and depth both grew after two AZD1222 doses. Close to half of all spike-specific TCRs reportedly target regions of the variants that are unmutated.

Per germline, CDR1 SGHAT and CDR2 FQNNGV. The CDR3 is 19 amino acids. Trimming removed 5 bases at V and 4 bases at J, with 26 bases between. The rearrangement joins TRBV11-2 to TRBJ1-4, with TRBD1 as a possible D gene (5 bases). This TCR derives from an adult who had recovered from COVID-19. Specimen: peripheral blood, collected after recovery from COVID-19. CDR3 sequence (DNA): TGTGCCAGCAGCCCGCGCGAGGGGCAGTTGGGGCATGTTAATGAAAAACTGTTTTTT. Amino acids: CASSPREGQLGHVNEKLFF.